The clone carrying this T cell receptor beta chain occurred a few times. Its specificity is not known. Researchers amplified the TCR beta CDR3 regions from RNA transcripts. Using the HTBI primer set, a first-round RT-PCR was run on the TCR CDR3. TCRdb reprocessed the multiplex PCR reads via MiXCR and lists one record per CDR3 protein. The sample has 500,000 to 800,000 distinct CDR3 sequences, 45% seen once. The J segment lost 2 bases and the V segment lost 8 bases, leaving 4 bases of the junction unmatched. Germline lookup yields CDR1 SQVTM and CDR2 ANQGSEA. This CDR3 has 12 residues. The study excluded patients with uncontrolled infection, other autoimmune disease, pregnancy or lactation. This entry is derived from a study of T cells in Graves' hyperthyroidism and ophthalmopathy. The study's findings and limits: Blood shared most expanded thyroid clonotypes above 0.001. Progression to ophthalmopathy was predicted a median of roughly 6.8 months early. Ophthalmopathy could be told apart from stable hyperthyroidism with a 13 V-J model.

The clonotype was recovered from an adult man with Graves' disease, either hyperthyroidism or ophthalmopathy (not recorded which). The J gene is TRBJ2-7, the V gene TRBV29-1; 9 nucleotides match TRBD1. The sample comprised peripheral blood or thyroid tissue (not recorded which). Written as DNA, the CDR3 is TGCAGCCAGGGGACAGGGACCTACGAGCAGTACTTC. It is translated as CSQGTGTYEQYF.